One sample yielded the 8 T cell receptor beta chains listed below, sequenced in a study of CD8 T cells in Susac syndrome. Reverse transcription of roughly 0.5 to 1 ug RNA was carried out with random hexamers. TCRdb itself ran the immunoSEQ multiplex PCR reads through MiXCR, one entry per CDR3 protein. The repertoire holds over 150,000 distinct CDR3 sequences, with just under 95% as singletons. Sequenced: CD4+ T cells from PBMCs. These receptors all stem from a human donor with Susac syndrome.

The rearrangement uses TRBV20-1 and TRBJ1-4, with TRBD1 as a possible D gene (6 bases). V dropped 2 bases and J dropped 1 base, with 14 bases sitting between them. CDR3 length equals 16 residues. Germline V gene sequence: CDR1 DFQATT, CDR2 SNEGSKA (reference sequence). CDR3 coding DNA: TGCAGTGCTAGACGACAGGATGGGGTAACTAATGAAAAACTGTTTTTT. It is translated as CSARRQDGVTNEKLFF.

J is TRBJ1-1 and V is TRBV12-5; D not certain. The CDR3 loop spans 12 amino acids. Germline CDR1 LGHNT, CDR2 FRNRAP. Trimming shortened V by 1 base and J by 5 bases, and 5 bases separated the two germline ends. The CDR3 DNA is TGTGCTAGTGGTTTGGGACGGACTGAAGCTTTCTTT. This sequence encodes CASGLGRTEAFF.

The chain recombines TRBV7-2 with TRBJ2-7; weak D call: TRBD2 (5 bases). The CDR3 consists of 14 residues. Deletions cut 4 bases from V and 5 bases from J, with 15 bases between. In germline, CDR1 is SGHTA, CDR2 FQGNSA. CDR3 protein: CASSSERTSHEQYF. The CDR3 bases are TGTGCCAGCAGCTCAGAGCGGACCAGCCACGAGCAGTACTTC.

V gene TRBV2 combines with J gene TRBJ1-6; 8 bases fit TRBD1. The CDR3 is made up of 13 amino acids. With V trimmed by 10 bases and J by 8 bases, 7 bases remained unmatched. Germline V gives CDR1 SNHLY, CDR2 FYNNEI. CDR3 protein: CATSGGLDSPLHF. The CDR3 DNA reads TGTGCCACATCAGGGGGCCTTGATTCACCCCTCCACTTT.

This clonotype was seen a single time. J is TRBJ1-2 and V is TRBV6-5; D remains ambiguous. The CDR3 is 14 amino acids. Trimming left V 0 bases short and J 7 bases short, with 12 bases between. CDR1 and CDR2 (germline): MNHEY, SVGAGI. The CDR3 DNA reads TGTGCCAGCAGTTACTCGAGAGGCCCCGGTGGCTACACCTTC. Encoded protein: CASSYSRGPGGYTF.

The J gene is TRBJ2-3, the V gene TRBV14, with D uncertain. Germline CDR1 SGHDN, CDR2 FVKESK. Trimming stripped 7 bases from V and 2 bases from J, with 22 bases between. The CDR3 runs 17 residues. The CDR3 region has the DNA TGTGCCAGCACCATAACTGGCATCTGGTATCACACAGATACGCAGTATTTT. It yields the protein CASTITGIWYHTDTQYF.

This clonotype was seen once. This chain uses TRBV20-1 with TRBJ2-3; D call uncertain. The CDR3 sequence is 14 residues long. V dropped 1 base and J dropped 1 base, with 9 bases sitting between them. The V gene's germline CDR1 is DFQATT and CDR2 SNEGSKA (reference sequence). In DNA form, the CDR3 reads TGCAGTGCTAGAGCGTCGGTGCGCACAGATACGCAGTATTTT. As protein: CSARASVRTDTQYF.

CDR3 in amino acids: CASPRDSSYNEQFF. DNA for the CDR3: TGTGCCAGCCCTAGGGACAGTAGCTACAATGAGCAGTTCTTC. V gene TRBV7-2 combines with J gene TRBJ2-1, with 7 bases that match TRBD1. This CDR3 contains 14 residues. The V segment lost 8 bases and the J segment 3 bases; nucleotides outside the gene matches: 7. CDR1 is SGHTA and CDR2 is FQGNSA in the germline V gene.